Listed below are T cell receptor beta chains from one sample, sequenced in a study of control samples from healthy donors and cancer patients. Libraries were prepared by immunoSEQ multiplex PCR; TCRdb keeps only in-frame clonotypes and omits some of them. Among roughly 59,000 clones listed, more than 85% were seen once. Sequencing input: PBMCs. The receptors derive from a middle-aged man with colorectal cancer. Each CDR3 is given with its conserved first and last residue. D genes are given only for firm matches. Expanded clones get a size class; other rows say once, few or many, or leave the size out.

cdr3_nt | cdr3_aa | d_call | clone_size | j_call | v_call
TGTGCCAGTAGTATTGTTGGGACACAAGGCTACACCTTC | CASSIVGTQGYTF | - | - | TRBJ1-2 | TRBV19
TGCGCCAGCAGCTGGAAGGGACAGGGGTCCGATCTGGTGCACTTC | CASSWKGQGSDLVHF | TRBD1 | - | TRBJ2-7 | TRBV5-1
TGTGCCTGGAGTAGGACAGGGGGCTACGAGCAGTACTTC | CAWSRTGGYEQYF | TRBD1 | - | TRBJ2-7 | TRBV30
TGCGCCAGCAGCTTGTCGCAGGACGGCTACACCTTC | CASSLSQDGYTF | - | once | TRBJ1-2 | TRBV5-1
TGTGCCAGCAGTTACTCCGCTAGCGGGGGGCAAGAGACCCAGTACTTC | CASSYSASGGQETQYF | TRBD2 | - | TRBJ2-5 | TRBV6-5
TGTGCCAGCAGCAACGATGCCTCAGGACAGGTATGTGAGGACACTGAAGCTTTCTTT | CASSNDASGQVCEDTEAFF | - | - | TRBJ1-1 | TRBV21-1
TGTGCCAGTCTGACCGGCGGGTCGACTGAAGCTTTCTTT | CASLTGGSTEAFF | - | once | TRBJ1-1 | TRBV12-3/TRBV12-4
TGTGCCAGCAGTGGCCGGGACAGGGGAGGGACTGAAGCTTTCTTT | CASSGRDRGGTEAFF | TRBD1 | - | TRBJ1-1 | TRBV2
TGTGCCAGCTCACCCGGGATTTACGAGCAGTACTTC | CASSPGIYEQYF | - | once | TRBJ2-7 | TRBV18
TGTGCCAGTACCGCGGGACAGGGGGGGATCACCGGGGAGCTGTTTTTT | CASTAGQGGITGELFF | TRBD1 | - | TRBJ2-2 | TRBV19
TGTGCCAGCAGCGTAGGAGGGAGATATGATCAGCCCCAGCATTTT | CASSVGGRYDQPQHF | - | - | TRBJ1-5 | TRBV9
TGTGCCAGCAGTGAAGCGCTTCAGGGCGGGGCGGATACGCAGTATTTT | CASSEALQGGADTQYF | - | - | TRBJ2-3 | TRBV6-1
TGTGCCAGCAGCCCCCTCACGGGGGGCACTGAAGCTTTCTTT | CASSPLTGGTEAFF | - | - | TRBJ1-1 | TRBV3-1/TRBV3-2
TGTGCCAGCAACACAGGGGACCGGAACTATGGCTACACCTTC | CASNTGDRNYGYTF | TRBD1 | - | TRBJ1-2 | TRBV9
TGTGCCAGCAGTGAACACGGGACAGGGGGCAAATACGAGCAGTACTTC | CASSEHGTGGKYEQYF | TRBD1 | - | TRBJ2-7 | TRBV25-1
TGTGCCAGCATTCGACAGGGAGTGCAGTATTTT | CASIRQGVQYF | TRBD1 | - | TRBJ2-3 | TRBV5-6
TGTGCCAGCAGTTATGGACTAGCGTCGAACACCGGGGAGCTGTTTTTT | CASSYGLASNTGELFF | TRBD2 | - | TRBJ2-2 | TRBV6-5
TGTGCCAGTAACGACCCGACAGGGACCGGCAATCAGCCCCAGCATTTT | CASNDPTGTGNQPQHF | TRBD1 | - | TRBJ1-5 | TRBV19
TGTGCCAGCAGCTTAGGGCAGGGGGTTTATGGCTACACCTTC | CASSLGQGVYGYTF | TRBD1 | - | TRBJ1-2 | TRBV7-8
TGTGCCAGCAGCTTAGGCAGGTCAGGGCGGCAGCCCCAGCATTTT | CASSLGRSGRQPQHF | - | - | TRBJ1-5 | TRBV11-2
TGTGCCAGCAGTTCTAATACAGGGGGTGGGACTGAAGCTTTCTTT | CASSSNTGGGTEAFF | TRBD1 | - | TRBJ1-1 | TRBV6-5
TGCGCCAGCAGCTTGGGGGGGGCCCGTCATGAGCAGTTCTTC | CASSLGGARHEQFF | - | once | TRBJ2-1 | TRBV5-1
TGTGCCAGCAGCTTTGGCCCGGACAGATTCTACGAGCAGTACTTC | CASSFGPDRFYEQYF | - | - | TRBJ2-7 | TRBV11-2